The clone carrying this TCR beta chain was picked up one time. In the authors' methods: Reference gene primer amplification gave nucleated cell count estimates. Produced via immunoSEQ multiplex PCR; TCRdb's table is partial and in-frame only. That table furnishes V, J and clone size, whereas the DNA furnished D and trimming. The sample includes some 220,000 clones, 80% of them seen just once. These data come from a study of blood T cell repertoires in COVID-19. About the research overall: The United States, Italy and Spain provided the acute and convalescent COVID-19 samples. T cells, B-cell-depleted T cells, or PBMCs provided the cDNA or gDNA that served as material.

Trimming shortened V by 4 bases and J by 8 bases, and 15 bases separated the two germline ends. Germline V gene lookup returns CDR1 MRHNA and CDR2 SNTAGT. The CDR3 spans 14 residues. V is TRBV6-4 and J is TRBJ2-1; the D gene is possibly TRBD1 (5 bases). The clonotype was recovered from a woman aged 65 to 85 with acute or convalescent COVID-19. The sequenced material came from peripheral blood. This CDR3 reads CASSGGHRLDEQFF. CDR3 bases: TGTGCCAGCAGTGGGGGCCACCGCCTCGATGAGCAGTTCTTC.